This entry concerns a single TCR beta chain. These data come from a study of T cell changes during pregnancy in multiple sclerosis. This table comes from immunoSEQ multiplex PCR, and its TCRdb copy is limited to in-frame clones, with some not included. This sample yields tens of thousands of clones, of which less than 95% are seen a single time; 0.65% to 1% belongs to the top ten. Germline CDR1 is SGHDT and CDR2 is YYEEEE. This CDR3 region has 17 residues. V was clipped by 3 bases and J by 5 bases; unmatched bases: 13. The receptor's source is a female donor with multiple sclerosis, enrolled in a pregnancy study. The chain links TRBV5-6 to TRBJ1-5; 8 positions match TRBD1. This sample comprised peripheral blood, obtained in the second trimester of pregnancy. Here the CDR3 DNA reads TGTGCCAGCAGCTGGGGGGGTACAGGGGGTGCCCATCAGCCCCAGCATTTT. This gives the protein CASSWGGTGGAHQPQHF. The full variable domain, in which reference TRBV5-6 and TRBJ1-5 provide the parts outside the CDR3, is DAGVTQSPTHLIKTRGQQVTLRCSPKSGHDTVSWYQQALGQGPQFIFQYYEEEERQRGNFPDRFSGHQFPNYSSELNVNALLLGDSALYLCASSWGGTGGAHQPQHFGDGTRLSIL.